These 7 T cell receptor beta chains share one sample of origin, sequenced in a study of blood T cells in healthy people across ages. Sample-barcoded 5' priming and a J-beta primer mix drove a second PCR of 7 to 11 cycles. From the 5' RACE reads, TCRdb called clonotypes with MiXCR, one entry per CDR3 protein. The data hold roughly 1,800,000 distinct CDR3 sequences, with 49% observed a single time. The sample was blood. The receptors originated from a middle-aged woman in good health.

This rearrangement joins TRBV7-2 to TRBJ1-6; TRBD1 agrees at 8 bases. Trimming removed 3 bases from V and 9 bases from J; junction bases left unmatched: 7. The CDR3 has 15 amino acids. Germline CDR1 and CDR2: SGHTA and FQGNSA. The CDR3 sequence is CASSFTTGVRSPLHF. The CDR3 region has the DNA TGTGCCAGCAGCTTCACGACAGGGGTACGTTCACCCCTCCACTTT.

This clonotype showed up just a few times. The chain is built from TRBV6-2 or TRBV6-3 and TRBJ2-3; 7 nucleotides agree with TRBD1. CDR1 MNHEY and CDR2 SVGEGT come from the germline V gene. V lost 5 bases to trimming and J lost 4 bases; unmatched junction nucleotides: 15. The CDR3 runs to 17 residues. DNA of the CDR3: TGTGCCAGCAGTCCTCACAAGGGGGCAGGTGAAGCAGATACGCAGTATTTT. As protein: CASSPHKGAGEADTQYF.

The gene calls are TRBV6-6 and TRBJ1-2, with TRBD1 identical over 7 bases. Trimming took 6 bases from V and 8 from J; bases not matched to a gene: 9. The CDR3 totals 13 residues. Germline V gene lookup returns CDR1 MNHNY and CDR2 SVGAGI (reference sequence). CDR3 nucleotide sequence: TGTGCCAGCAGATTTTGGGACAGCGACGGCTACACCTTC. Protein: CASRFWDSDGYTF.

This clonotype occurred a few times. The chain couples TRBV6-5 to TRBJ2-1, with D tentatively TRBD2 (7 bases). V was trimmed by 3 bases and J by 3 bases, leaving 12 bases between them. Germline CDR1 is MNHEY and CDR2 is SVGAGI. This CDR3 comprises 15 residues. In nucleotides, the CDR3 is TGTGCCAGCAGTTATGTAGGGGGGGGCTACAATGAGCAGTTCTTC. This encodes CASSYVGGGYNEQFF.

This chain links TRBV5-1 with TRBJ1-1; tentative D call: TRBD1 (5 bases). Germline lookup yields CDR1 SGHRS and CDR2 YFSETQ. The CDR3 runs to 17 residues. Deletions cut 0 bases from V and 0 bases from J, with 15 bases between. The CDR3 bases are TGCGCCAGCAGCTTGGAGGTATCAGGGTCCATGAACACTGAAGCTTTCTTT. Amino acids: CASSLEVSGSMNTEAFF.

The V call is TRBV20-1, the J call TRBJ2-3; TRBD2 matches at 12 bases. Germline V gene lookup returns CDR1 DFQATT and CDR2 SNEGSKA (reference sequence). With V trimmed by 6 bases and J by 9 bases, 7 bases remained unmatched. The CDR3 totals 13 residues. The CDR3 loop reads CSAPSGGATTQYF. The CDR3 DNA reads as TGCAGTGCCCCTAGCGGGGGGGCGACCACGCAGTATTTT.

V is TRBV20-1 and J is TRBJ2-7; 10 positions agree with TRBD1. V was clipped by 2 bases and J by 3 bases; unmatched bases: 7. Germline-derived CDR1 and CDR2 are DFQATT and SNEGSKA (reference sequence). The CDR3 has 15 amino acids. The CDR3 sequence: CSARIGTGVIYEQYF. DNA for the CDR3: TGCAGTGCTAGAATCGGGACAGGGGTTATCTACGAGCAGTACTTC.